Listed here is a single T cell receptor beta chain. These data come from a study of blood T cell repertoires in COVID-19. V was pared by 8 bases and J by 5 bases, with 12 bases between. The CDR3 is 12 amino acids. Profiling relied on immunoSEQ multiplex PCR, and the TCRdb table lists in-frame clones only, not all of them. The table shows around 300,000 clones, with approximately 89% occurring only once. This clonotype was obtained from a woman aged 25 to 39 who had recovered from COVID-19. V is TRBV12-3 or TRBV12-4 and J is TRBJ1-1; a possible D gene is TRBD1 (6 bases). The sample comprised PBMCs or T cells enriched from blood (not recorded which). The CDR3 reads CASRYRVTEAFF. The CDR3 DNA reads TGTGCCAGCCGATACAGGGTGACTGAAGCTTTCTTT.